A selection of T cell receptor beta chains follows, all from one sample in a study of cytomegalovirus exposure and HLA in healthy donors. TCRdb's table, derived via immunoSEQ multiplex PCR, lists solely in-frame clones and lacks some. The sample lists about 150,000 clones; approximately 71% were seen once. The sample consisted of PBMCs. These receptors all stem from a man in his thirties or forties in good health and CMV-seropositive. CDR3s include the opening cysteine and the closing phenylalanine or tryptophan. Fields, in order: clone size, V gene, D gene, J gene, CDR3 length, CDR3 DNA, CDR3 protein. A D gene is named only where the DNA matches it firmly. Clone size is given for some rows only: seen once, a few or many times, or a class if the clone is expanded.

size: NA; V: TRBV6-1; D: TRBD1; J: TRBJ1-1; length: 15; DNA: TGTGCCAGCAGTGAAGCGTGGACAGGAAACACTGAAGCTTTCTTT; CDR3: CASSEAWTGNTEAFF
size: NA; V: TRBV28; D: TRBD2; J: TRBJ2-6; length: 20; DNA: TGTGCCAGCAGTAAACCGGGACTAGCGGGACCCCTCTCTGGGGCCAACGTCCTGACTTTC; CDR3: CASSKPGLAGPLSGANVLTF
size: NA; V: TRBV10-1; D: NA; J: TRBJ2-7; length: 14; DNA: TGCGCCAGCAGCCGGGACTTTAGCTCCTACGAGCAGTACTTC; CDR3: CASSRDFSSYEQYF
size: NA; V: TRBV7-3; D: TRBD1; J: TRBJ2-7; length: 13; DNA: TGTGCCAGCGCCGGACAGGGGTCCGACGAGCAGTACTTC; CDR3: CASAGQGSDEQYF
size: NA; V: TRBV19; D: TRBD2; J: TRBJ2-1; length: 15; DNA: TGTGCCAGTGGGCTACTAGCGGGAGGTGGTAATGAGCAGTTCTTC; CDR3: CASGLLAGGGNEQFF
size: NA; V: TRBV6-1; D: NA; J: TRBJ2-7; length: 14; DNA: TGTGCCAGCAGCAAATTGACAGAATTCTACGAGCAGTACTTC; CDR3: CASSKLTEFYEQYF
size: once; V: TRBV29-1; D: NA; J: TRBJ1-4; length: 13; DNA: TGCAGCGTTGCCCGGGCGGGTAATGAAAAACTGTTTTTT; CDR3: CSVARAGNEKLFF
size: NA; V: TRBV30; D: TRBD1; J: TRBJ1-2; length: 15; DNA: TGTGCCCGCCGCCCGGGGGACAGGGGTTTCTATGGCTACACCTTC; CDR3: CARRPGDRGFYGYTF
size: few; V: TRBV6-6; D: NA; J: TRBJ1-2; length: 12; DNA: TGTGCCAGCAGTCCCCAGGGGTATGGCTACACCTTC; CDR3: CASSPQGYGYTF
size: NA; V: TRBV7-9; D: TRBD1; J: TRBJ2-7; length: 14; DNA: TGTTCCAGCAGCTCCGGGACAGGAGTCTACGAGCAGTACTTC; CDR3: CSSSSGTGVYEQYF
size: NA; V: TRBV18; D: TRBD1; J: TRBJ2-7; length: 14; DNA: TGTGCCAGCTCACCCGGGACAGGCGGCTACGAGCAGTACTTC; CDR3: CASSPGTGGYEQYF
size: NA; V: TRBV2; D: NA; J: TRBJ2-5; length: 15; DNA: TGTGCCAGTGAAAGTATCAGGGGTGGTAGAGAGACCCAGTACTTC; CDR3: CASESIRGGRETQYF
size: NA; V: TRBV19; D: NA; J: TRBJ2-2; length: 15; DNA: TGTGCCAGCAGTTCAGGGATGACGCTTGCCGGGGAGCTGTTTTTT; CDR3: CASSSGMTLAGELFF
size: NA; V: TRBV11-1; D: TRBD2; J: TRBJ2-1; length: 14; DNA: TGTGCCAGCAGCCTAGCGGGAGCGTTTGATGAGCAGTTCTTC; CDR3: CASSLAGAFDEQFF
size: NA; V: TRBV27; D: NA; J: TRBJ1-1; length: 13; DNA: TGTGCCAGCAGCCGTCAGGGGAACACTGAAGCTTTCTTT; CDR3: CASSRQGNTEAFF
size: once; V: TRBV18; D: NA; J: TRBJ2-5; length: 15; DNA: TGTGCCAGCTCACCACCGTCGGGGGGCGATGAGACCCAGTACTTC; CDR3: CASSPPSGGDETQYF
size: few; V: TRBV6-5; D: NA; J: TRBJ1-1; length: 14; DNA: TGTGCCAGCAGTCCCTCAGGACAGAATAATGAAGCTTTCTTT; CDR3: CASSPSGQNNEAFF
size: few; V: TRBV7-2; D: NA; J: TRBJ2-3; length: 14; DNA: TGTGCCAGCAGCTTAGCCGGAGGCCGTGATACGCAGTATTTT; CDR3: CASSLAGGRDTQYF
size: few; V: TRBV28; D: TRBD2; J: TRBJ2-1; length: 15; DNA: TGTGCCAGCAGTGCCAGCGGGAGGTTCTACAATGAGCAGTTCTTC; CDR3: CASSASGRFYNEQFF
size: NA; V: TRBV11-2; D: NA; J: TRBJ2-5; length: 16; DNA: TGTGCCAGCAGCTTAGGCGGTGGCAGGGTGGCAGAGACCCAGTACTTC; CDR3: CASSLGGGRVAETQYF
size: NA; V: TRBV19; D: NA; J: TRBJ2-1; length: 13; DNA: TGTGCCAGTAGTATACAGGGAGGCAATGAGCAGTTCTTC; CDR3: CASSIQGGNEQFF
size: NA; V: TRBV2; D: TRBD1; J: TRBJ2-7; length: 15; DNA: TGTGCCAGCAGAGAGTCCGGGACAGACCCCTACGAGCAGTACTTC; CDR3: CASRESGTDPYEQYF
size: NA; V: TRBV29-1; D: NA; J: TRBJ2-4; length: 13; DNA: TGCAGCGTTGAAGAGACTAGTGGGAACATTCAGTACTTC; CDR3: CSVEETSGNIQYF
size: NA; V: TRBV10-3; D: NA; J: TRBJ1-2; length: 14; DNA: TGTGCCATCAGTGAGTCGAGGGACTACTATGGCTACACCTTC; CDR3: CAISESRDYYGYTF
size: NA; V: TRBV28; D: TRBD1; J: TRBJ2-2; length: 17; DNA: TGTGCCAGCAGTTTGGGTGGGTGGGACAGAAGAACCGGGGAGCTGTTTTTT; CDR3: CASSLGGWDRRTGELFF